Presented here are 21 T cell receptor beta chains from one specimen sequenced in a study of tumor-infiltrating lymphocytes in localized non-small cell lung cancer. Profiling relied on immunoSEQ multiplex PCR, and the TCRdb table lists in-frame clones only, not all of them. The profile shows just under 7,500 clones, around 77% of them singletons. Material for sequencing was uninvolved lung tissue not adjacent to the tumor. These receptors all come from a human donor with non-small cell lung cancer.

The chain combines TRBV19 with TRBJ2-3; D is possibly TRBD1 (6 bases). Trimming left V 5 bases short and J 2 bases short, with 14 bases between. Germline lookup yields CDR1 LNHDA and CDR2 SQIVND (reference sequence). There are 15 residues in the CDR3. The DNA of the CDR3 is TGTGCCAGTAGTCCAGAGACAGGCATCACAGATACGCAGTATTTT. Its translation: CASSPETGITDTQYF.

The V and J genes are TRBV7-9 and TRBJ1-4; TRBD1 agrees at 7 bases. CDR1 is SEHNR, CDR2 FQNEAQ, per germline (reference sequence). Trimming cost V 0 bases and J 11 bases; bases outside gene matches: 6. The CDR3 is made up of 14 amino acids. The CDR3: CASSLAEGRGKLFF. The CDR3 coding sequence is TGTGCCAGCAGCTTAGCTGAAGGCAGGGGGAAACTGTTTTTT.

This chain uses TRBV7-9 with TRBJ2-7; 7 bases are a match to TRBD1. Per germline, CDR1 SEHNR and CDR2 FQNEAQ (reference sequence). The CDR3 runs to 13 residues. J gave up 5 bases and V 1 base, and 2 bases lay outside the gene matches. CDR3 region: CASSLGQGDEQYF. The CDR3 nucleotides read TGTGCCAGCAGCTTAGGACAGGGTGACGAGCAGTACTTC.

The chain is built from TRBV6-5 and TRBJ1-4; D remains unclear. Germline V gene data show CDR1 as MNHEY and CDR2 as SVGAGI. The germline V and J ends were trimmed by 5 bases and 8 bases, with 15 bases remaining between them. The CDR3 has 14 amino acids. CDR3 sequence reads: CASSKDPRGEKLFF. Here the CDR3 DNA reads TGTGCCAGCAGTAAGGACCCCCGAGGCGAAAAACTGTTTTTT.

This chain links TRBV9 with TRBJ2-1; no firm D call. V was clipped by 0 bases and J by 0 bases, with 7 bases between them. This CDR3 region has 15 residues. Germline lookup yields CDR1 SGDLS and CDR2 YYNGEE. The CDR3: CASSVGVSSYNEQFF. The CDR3 nucleotides read TGTGCCAGCAGCGTAGGGGTGAGCTCCTACAATGAGCAGTTCTTC.

V usage is TRBV6-1 and J usage is TRBJ2-5, with D uncertain. There are 11 residues in the CDR3. V lost 3 bases and J 9 bases, leaving 8 bases between the germline ends. Germline loops: CDR1 MNHNS, CDR2 SASEGT. CDR3 bases: TGTGCCAGCAGTGATTATGGAGCCCAGTACTTC. Amino acids: CASSDYGAQYF.

The V and J genes are TRBV5-1 and TRBJ2-4; D may be TRBD1 or TRBD2 (5 bases each). CDR1 is SGHRS, CDR2 YFSETQ, per germline. V shed 3 bases and J shed 6 bases, with 16 bases lying between them. The CDR3 extends over 15 amino acids. CDR3 sequence (DNA): TGCGCCAGCAGCTGGAGTTCAATTGGGGGAAACATTCAGTACTTC. Translating gives CASSWSSIGGNIQYF.

In DNA form, the CDR3 reads TGTGCCAGCAGCCCTACCCGGGCTAGCGGGGAAGCAGATACGCAGTATTTT. Translating it yields CASSPTRASGEADTQYF. The rearrangement joins TRBV9 to TRBJ2-3, with 9 nucleotides matching TRBD2. Germline V lookup: CDR1 SGDLS, CDR2 YYNGEE. The ends lost 4 bases at V and 4 bases at J; junction bases unmatched: 13. The CDR3 covers 17 residues.

The V call is TRBV7-2, the J call TRBJ2-3, with D tentatively TRBD2 (6 bases). The CDR3 extends over 15 amino acids. The ends were cut back, 5 bases at V and 5 bases at J, with 17 bases in the middle. CDR1 is SGHTA and CDR2 is FQGNSA in the germline V gene. The CDR3, as DNA: TGTGCCAGCAGCGGGACGGGCGGGATAGTAGATACGCAGTATTTT. Encoded protein: CASSGTGGIVDTQYF. Drawing the rest from reference TRBV7-2 and TRBJ2-3, the complete variable domain is GAGVSQSPSNKVTEKGKDVELRCDPISGHTALYWYRQSLGQGLEFLIYFQGNSAPDKSGLPSDRFSAERTGGSVSTLTIQRTQQEDSAVYLCASSGTGGIVDTQYFGPGTRLTVL.

The chain uses TRBV7-2 and TRBJ2-2; TRBD1 is a possible D gene (5 bases). The CDR3 consists of 17 residues. Trimming stripped 5 bases from V and 4 bases from J, with 20 bases between. From germline, CDR1 is SGHTA and CDR2 FQGNSA. CDR3 nucleotide sequence: TGTGCCAGCAGCCCTAGAGCCAGGGTTATGCTCACCGGGGAGCTGTTTTTT. Translating it yields CASSPRARVMLTGELFF.

This clone was detected a few times. The V and J genes are TRBV7-9 and TRBJ1-4; 7 nucleotides align to TRBD1. This CDR3 region has 15 residues. Unmatched junction bases numbered 7, after V lost 5 bases and J lost 4 bases. Germline V CDR1 and CDR2: SEHNR, FQNEAQ (reference sequence). The CDR3, as DNA: TGTGCCAGCAGCCAAGGGACAGCCTTTAATGAAAAACTGTTTTTT. It specifies CASSQGTAFNEKLFF.

The chain carries TRBV28 and TRBJ2-7; TRBD1 is a possible D gene (5 bases). This CDR3 contains 16 residues. V dropped 2 bases and J dropped 2 bases, with 16 bases sitting between them. The V gene's germline CDR1 is MDHEN and CDR2 SYDVKM. CDR3 sequence reads: CASSLLRQLLTYEQYF. In DNA form, the CDR3 reads TGTGCCAGCAGTTTACTCAGACAGCTTTTGACCTACGAGCAGTACTTC.

V usage is TRBV27 and J usage is TRBJ2-5; possibly TRBD2 for D (6 bases). CDR1 and CDR2 from the germline V gene are MNHEY and SMNVEV (reference sequence). V dropped 5 bases and J dropped 1 base, with 23 bases sitting between them. This CDR3 contains 18 residues. CDR3 coding DNA: TGTGCCAGCAGTGCCCCGAGCGGGCGGGACCCTCGCCAAGAGACCCAGTACTTC. Encoded protein: CASSAPSGRDPRQETQYF.

The gene calls are TRBV27 and TRBJ2-7; D possibly corresponds to TRBD2 (6 bases). This CDR3 is built from 14 residues. Trimming took off 4 bases at V and 6 bases at J, with 16 bases between the two ends. Germline loops: CDR1 MNHEY, CDR2 SMNVEV (reference sequence). The DNA of the CDR3 is TGTGCCAGCAGTTCAGACCCCTGGGGACTCGAGCAGTACTTC. It yields the protein CASSSDPWGLEQYF.

This clone was detected only once. The chain is built from TRBV5-6 and TRBJ2-7; 10 bases map to TRBD1. Germline V gene sequence: CDR1 SGHDT, CDR2 YYEEEE. The CDR3 runs 14 residues. Trimming took 5 bases from V and 4 from J; bases not matched to a gene: 6. The DNA of the CDR3 is TGTGCCAGCAGTGACAGGGGGCGCAGGTACGAGCAGTACTTC. Translated: CASSDRGRRYEQYF.

The chain combines TRBV30 with TRBJ1-1; D is perhaps TRBD1 (5 bases). The CDR3 totals 13 residues. The V end was cut by 4 bases, the J end by 4 bases, with 13 bases between. The V gene's germline CDR1 is GTSNPN and CDR2 SVGIG (reference sequence). The CDR3 region is CAWNSRGSTEAFF. Written as DNA, the CDR3 is TGTGCCTGGAACTCACGGGGGTCCACTGAAGCTTTCTTT. Variable domain in full (rest from reference TRBV30 and TRBJ1-1): SQTIHQWPATLVQPVGSPLSLECTVEGTSNPNLYWYRQAAGRGLQLLFYSVGIGQISSEVPQNLSASRPQDRQFILSSKKLLLSDSGFYLCAWNSRGSTEAFFGQGTRLTVV.

This clone was seen only a few times. V and J are TRBV7-3 and TRBJ2-1; D is perhaps TRBD2 (6 bases). CDR3 length: 16 amino acids. Germline V lookup: CDR1 SGHTA, CDR2 FQGTGA. The V and J ends lost 4 bases and 0 bases respectively, with 13 bases between them. Written as DNA, the CDR3 is TGTGCCAGCAGCTCTTCGGGACTTGGCTCCTACAATGAGCAGTTCTTC. This sequence encodes CASSSSGLGSYNEQFF. Based on the CDR3 plus reference TRBV7-3 and TRBJ2-1, the full variable domain is GAGVSQTPSNKVTEKGKYVELRCDPISGHTALYWYRQSLGQGPEFLIYFQGTGAADDSGLPNDRFFAVRPEGSVSTLKIQRTERGDSAVYLCASSSSGLGSYNEQFFGPGTRLTVL.

This sequence joins TRBV19 and TRBJ2-5; D possibly corresponds to TRBD1 (6 bases). Trimming took 5 bases from V and 5 from J, leaving 15 bases between them. Germline V gene lookup returns CDR1 LNHDA and CDR2 SQIVND (reference sequence). This CDR3 has 14 residues. Written as DNA, the CDR3 is TGTGCCAGTAGTGCAGGGGCGGTCGGGGAGACCCAGTACTTC. It codes for CASSAGAVGETQYF.

V gene TRBV2 combines with J gene TRBJ2-1; D ambiguous. Per the germline V gene, CDR1 is SNHLY and CDR2 is FYNNEI. This CDR3 is built from 13 residues. V lost 1 base to trimming and J lost 5 bases, with 6 bases between them. CDR3 sequence (DNA): TGTGCCAGCAGTGAAGGGCTAAACAATGAGCAGTTCTTC. This gives the protein CASSEGLNNEQFF.

DNA for the CDR3: TGCGCCAGCAGCAGGCGAACTAGCACAGATACGCAGTATTTT. Translation: CASSRRTSTDTQYF. V is TRBV5-1 and J is TRBJ2-3, with D hard to call. The V and J ends lost 4 bases and 0 bases respectively, with 9 bases between them. The CDR3 consists of 14 residues. Germline V lookup: CDR1 SGHRS, CDR2 YFSETQ.

This chain uses TRBV29-1 with TRBJ1-2, with unresolved D. V lost 3 bases to trimming and J lost 5 bases, with 10 bases between them. Germline assignment: CDR1 SQVTM and CDR2 ANQGSEA. There are 12 residues in the CDR3. Written as DNA, the CDR3 is TGCAGCGTTGACCCTCCCGTATATGGCTACACCTTC. This sequence encodes CSVDPPVYGYTF. Full variable domain (rest looked up from reference TRBV29-1 and TRBJ1-2): SAVISQKPSRDICQRGTSLTIQCQVDSQVTMMFWYRQQPGQSLTLIATANQGSEATYESGFVIDKFPISRPNLTFSTLTVSNMSPEDSSIYLCSVDPPVYGYTFGSGTRLTVV.